The 14 T cell receptor beta chains given below trace back to one sample, sequenced in a study of blood T cell repertoires in COVID-19. The data were produced by immunoSEQ multiplex PCR, yet TCRdb's version contains in-frame clones alone and is incomplete. The data contain about 230,000 clones, roughly 87% of them singletons. The sequenced sample was PBMCs or T cells enriched from blood (not recorded which). All receptors come from a man aged 30 to 45 who had recovered from COVID-19.

This chain connects TRBV3-1 (or the pseudogene TRBV3-2) to TRBJ1-5, with 7 bases aligning to TRBD1. The J segment lost 1 base and the V segment lost 4 bases, leaving 1 base of the junction unmatched. Germline-derived CDR1 and CDR2 are LGHDT and YNNKEL (reference sequence). This CDR3 is 14 amino acids long. CDR3 residues: CASSLGQSNQPQHF. CDR3 in DNA: TGTGCCAGCAGCCTGGGACAGAGCAATCAGCCCCAGCATTTT.

The genes are TRBV29-1 and TRBJ1-2, with a tentative D call TRBD1 (5 bases). The germline gives CDR1 SQVTM, CDR2 ANQGSEA. The germline V and J ends were trimmed by 3 bases and 4 bases, with 9 bases remaining between them. The CDR3 totals 12 residues. CDR3 in DNA: TGCAGCGTTGATCGCGGGGGCTATGGCTACACCTTC. It is translated as CSVDRGGYGYTF. Full variable domain (remainder filled in from reference TRBV29-1 and TRBJ1-2): SAVISQKPSRDICQRGTSLTIQCQVDSQVTMMFWYRQQPGQSLTLIATANQGSEATYESGFVIDKFPISRPNLTFSTLTVSNMSPEDSSIYLCSVDRGGYGYTFGSGTRLTVV.

The CDR3 is CASSQDGGEETQYF. The CDR3 region has the DNA TGCGCCAGCAGCCAAGATGGAGGGGAGGAGACCCAGTACTTC. This chain uses TRBV4-3 with TRBJ2-5; tentatively, D is TRBD2 (6 bases). Germline loops: CDR1 LGHNA, CDR2 YSLEER. The CDR3 has 14 amino acids. Trimming removed 0 bases from V and 5 bases from J, with 10 bases in between.

The chain employs TRBV3-1 (or the pseudogene TRBV3-2) and TRBJ2-1; D is possibly TRBD1 (6 bases). Trimming left V 2 bases short and J 6 bases short, with 17 bases between. Germline V gene lookup returns CDR1 LGHDT and CDR2 YNNKEL (reference sequence). This CDR3 is 16 amino acids long. DNA of the CDR3: TGTGCCAGCAGCCAAAGGTCACTAGTAGGGGGCAATGAGCAGTTCTTC. Translated, it gives CASSQRSLVGGNEQFF.

The chain recombines TRBV7-9 with TRBJ2-3; 8 bases fit TRBD2. The CDR3 extends over 16 amino acids. CDR1 is SEHNR, CDR2 FQNEAQ, per germline (reference sequence). Unmatched junction bases numbered 5, after V lost 1 base and J lost 2 bases. The CDR3 protein is CASSLVVGGATDTQYF. The CDR3 bases are TGTGCCAGCAGCTTAGTTGTCGGGGGGGCCACAGATACGCAGTATTTT.

The J gene is TRBJ2-7, the V gene TRBV6-2 or TRBV6-3; D is unclear. Germline V gene data show CDR1 as MNHEY and CDR2 as SVGEGT. Trimming pared 2 bases from V and 6 bases from J, leaving 5 bases between. The CDR3 loop spans 11 amino acids. DNA of the CDR3: TGTGCCAGCAGTTACCTTTTCGAGCAGTACTTC. Translation: CASSYLFEQYF.

The V and J genes are TRBV6-2 or TRBV6-3 and TRBJ2-1, with D possibly being TRBD1 (5 bases). V dropped 2 bases and J dropped 0 bases, with 14 bases sitting between them. This CDR3 comprises 17 residues. Germline assignment: CDR1 MNHEY and CDR2 SVGEGT. CDR3 loop: CASSYPRQWSSYNEQFF. Written as DNA, the CDR3 is TGTGCCAGCAGTTACCCCCGACAGTGGAGCTCCTACAATGAGCAGTTCTTC.

The chain has TRBV7-9 and TRBJ1-6; 7 bases are shared with TRBD1. Trimming took 4 bases from V and 7 from J; bases not matched to a gene: 1. Germline V gene data show CDR1 as SEHNR and CDR2 as FQNEAQ (reference sequence). This CDR3 contains 13 residues. The CDR3 protein is CASSWGQNSPLHF. The CDR3 DNA reads TGTGCCAGCAGCTGGGGACAGAATTCACCCCTCCACTTT.

The chain has TRBV19 and TRBJ1-2; D is unclear. In germline, CDR1 is LNHDA, CDR2 SQIVND (reference sequence). Trimming removed 9 bases from V and 3 bases from J, with 14 bases in between. This CDR3 spans 13 amino acids. The CDR3 reads CASHFTTDYGYTF. CDR3 DNA: TGTGCCAGCCACTTTACAACAGACTATGGCTACACCTTC.

The CDR3 coding sequence is TGTGCCAGCTCAAAAGGGGGTTATACGCAGTATTTT. Amino acids: CASSKGGYTQYF. The chain links TRBV6-5 to TRBJ2-3; TRBD1 might be the D (6 bases). V was shortened by 8 bases and J by 7 bases, with 13 bases between the two germline ends. Per the germline V gene, CDR1 is MNHEY and CDR2 is SVGAGI. This CDR3 has 12 amino acids.

V is TRBV9 and J is TRBJ1-2; no definite D call. Germline assignment: CDR1 SGDLS and CDR2 YYNGEE. V lost 0 bases and J 4 bases, leaving 4 bases between the germline ends. The CDR3 is 12 residues long. This CDR3 reads CASSVAPYGYTF. CDR3 bases: TGTGCCAGCAGCGTAGCTCCCTATGGCTACACCTTC.

The genes are TRBV2 and TRBJ2-2; D remains unclear. There are 13 residues in the CDR3. Looked up from germline, CDR1 is SNHLY and CDR2 is FYNNEI. The germline V and J ends were trimmed by 4 bases and 5 bases, with 8 bases remaining between them. CDR3 sequence reads: CASSAIETGELFF. In nucleotides, the CDR3 is TGTGCCAGCAGTGCGATAGAAACCGGGGAGCTGTTTTTT.

V gene TRBV28 combines with J gene TRBJ1-5; D may be TRBD1 (5 bases). The CDR3 is made up of 15 amino acids. Germline lookup yields CDR1 MDHEN and CDR2 SYDVKM. Trimming took 6 bases from V and 1 from J, leaving 13 bases between them. The CDR3 coding sequence is TGTGCCAGCAGGACCGAGGAGGGGAGCAATCAGCCCCAGCATTTT. It encodes CASRTEEGSNQPQHF. The full variable domain, its missing parts supplied by reference TRBV28 and TRBJ1-5, is DVKVTQSSRYLVKRTGEKVFLECVQDMDHENMFWYRQDPGLGLRLIYFSYDVKMKEKGDIPEGYSVSREKKERFSLILESASTNQTSMYLCASRTEEGSNQPQHFGDGTRLSIL.

The V and J genes are TRBV4-1 and TRBJ1-5; the match to TRBD1 covers 8 bases. From germline, CDR1 is MGHRA and CDR2 YSYEKL. The CDR3 is 15 amino acids. J lost 5 bases, V lost 4 bases, and 7 bases had no gene match. CDR3 coding DNA: TGCGCCAGCAGCCTCATGGGACAGGCGGATCAGCCCCAGCATTTT. Its translation is CASSLMGQADQPQHF.